This paragraph covers one TCR beta chain sequence. Its target is unknown. Findings of the study overall: Tumor Treg TCRs overlapped most with tumor naive CD4+ cells.

MiXCR was run by TCRdb on the 5' RACE reads, yielding one entry per CDR3 protein. The table includes 9,000 to 13,000 distinct CDR3 sequences, 47% detected once. CDR3 size: 18 residues. Germline-derived CDR1 and CDR2 are DFQATT and SNEGSKA (reference sequence). V lost 5 bases, J lost 4 bases, and 12 bases stayed unmatched. V is TRBV20-1 and J is TRBJ2-2; 14 positions match TRBD2. This clonotype was obtained from a female donor with breast cancer. Material for sequencing was tumor-infiltrating naive CD4+ T cells sorted from the breast tumor. Subset noted: naive CD4+ T cells, CD4+CD45RA+CD25-. Written as DNA, the CDR3 is TGCAGTGCTCTACAGACTAGCGGGAGGGCAACAGGCACCGGGGAGCTGTTTTTT. The encoded protein is CSALQTSGRATGTGELFF.